This is a list of T cell receptor beta chains from one sample in a study of blood T cells in healthy people across ages. TCRdb ran MiXCR on the 5' RACE reads and lists one entry per CDR3 protein. The sample comprises around 870,000 distinct CDR3 sequences, around 26% of which are singletons, and around 15% rests with the top ten. Sequenced: blood. The receptors originated from a woman older than 75 in good health. Each CDR3 is given with its conserved first and last residue. The D gene is left open where the match is weak. Clone size is shown for a subset of rows, as once, few, many or a class of expanded clone.

V gene	J gene	CDR3 length	clone size	D gene	CDR3 DNA	CDR3 protein
TRBV28	TRBJ2-7	13	many	TRBD2	TGTGCCAGCAGGGACGGGGGGACCTACGAGCAGTACTTC	CASRDGGTYEQYF
TRBV9	TRBJ2-5	15	.	.	TGTGCCAGCAGCCTCAGCCCGGGAGCTCAAGAGACCCAGTACTTC	CASSLSPGAQETQYF
TRBV6-1	TRBJ2-7	13	few	TRBD2	TGTGCCAGCAGGGGAGCGGGAATTAACGAGCAGTACTTC	CASRGAGINEQYF
TRBV29-1	TRBJ1-2	13	many	.	TGCAGCGCCGACGGTGGGAGCATCTATGGCTACACCTTC	CSADGGSIYGYTF
TRBV5-1	TRBJ2-5	15	.	.	TGCGCCAGCAGCTTGGGGTCCCAGAGGGGAGAGACCCAGTACTTC	CASSLGSQRGETQYF
TRBV13	TRBJ1-6	15	few	TRBD1	TGTGCCAGCAGCATCGGGGACAGGGGGTCGTCACCCCTCCACTTT	CASSIGDRGSSPLHF
TRBV6-2/TRBV6-3	TRBJ1-2	12	few	.	TGTGCCAGCAAGGTCGGTCCGGAGGGCTACACCTTC	CASKVGPEGYTF
TRBV28	TRBJ1-2	14	many	TRBD1	TGTGCCACCAGGGGATCCGGGACAGGGGGCGGCTACACCTTC	CATRGSGTGGGYTF
TRBV6-1	TRBJ2-3	11	many	.	TGTGCCAGCAGTGGGCAAGATACGCAGTATTTT	CASSGQDTQYF
TRBV27	TRBJ2-7	16	once	TRBD1	TGTGCCAGCAGTTTATTTGGGGACAGGATAACCTACGAGCAGTACTTC	CASSLFGDRITYEQYF
TRBV7-9	TRBJ1-2	16	.	TRBD1	TGTGCCAGCAGCTTAGGAACGGCAGGGGGCGGCTATGGCTACACCTTC	CASSLGTAGGGYGYTF
TRBV29-1	TRBJ1-2	13	many	.	TGCAGCGTGCAGGGTGGAGCTAACTATGGCTACACCTTC	CSVQGGANYGYTF
TRBV12-3/TRBV12-4	TRBJ1-2	14	many	TRBD1	TGTGCCAGCAGTCTTTATACAGGGGCCTATGGCTACACCTTC	CASSLYTGAYGYTF
TRBV18	TRBJ2-3	14	.	.	TGTGCCAGCTCACCAATAGGACACACAGATACGCAGTATTTT	CASSPIGHTDTQYF
TRBV30	TRBJ2-7	12	few	.	TGTGCCTGGAGTAGACTTAGCTACGAGCAGTACTTC	CAWSRLSYEQYF
TRBV29-1	TRBJ1-5	16	.	TRBD1	TGCAGCGTCAAGGTGGGACAGGGAAATAGCAATCAGCCCCAGCATTTT	CSVKVGQGNSNQPQHF
TRBV7-2	TRBJ2-3	18	.	TRBD2	TGTGCCAGCAGCTTCCAAGCGGGGGGGCCAGGGGGCACAGATACGCAGTATTTT	CASSFQAGGPGGTDTQYF
TRBV9	TRBJ2-1	9	.	.	TGTGCCAGCGGGCCTGAGCAGTTCTTC	CASGPEQFF
TRBV5-5	TRBJ2-2	15	.	.	TGTGCCAGCAGCTTCTGGACAGAGAACACCGGGGAGCTGTTTTTT	CASSFWTENTGELFF